This is a list of T cell receptor beta chains from one sample in a study of technical replicates of blood from a few donors. The table came from immunoSEQ multiplex PCR; TCRdb's copy has only in-frame clones and leaves some out. Of about 71,000 clones in the sample, about 96% are singletons; the top ten hold over 0.2%. Sample: T cells isolated from PBMCs. The source is a human donor in good health. CDR3s include the opening cysteine and the closing phenylalanine or tryptophan. A D gene is named only where the DNA matches it firmly. Only some rows state a clone size, as once, few, many or a class for expanded clones.

>.|.|TRBJ2-7|TRBV4-1
TGCGCCAGCAGCCAAAGCCTAGTCACCTACGAGCAGTACTTC
CASSQSLVTYEQYF
>TRBD2|.|TRBJ2-2|TRBV30
TGTGCCTGGAAGGTAGCGGGGGTTGCGGAGCTGTTTTTT
CAWKVAGVAELFF
>TRBD1|once|TRBJ1-5|TRBV27
TGTGCCAGCAGTTTAGGGGGACAGGGGGAAAATCAGCCCCAGCATTTT
CASSLGGQGENQPQHF
>TRBD2|.|TRBJ2-1|TRBV7-9
TGTGCCAGCAGCCCGCTTAGCGGGAGTACGAATGAGCAGTTCTTC
CASSPLSGSTNEQFF
>.|.|TRBJ2-1|TRBV4-1
TGCGCCAGCAGCCAAGGGCGAGGCGGAAGCTCCTACAATGAGCAGTTCTTC
CASSQGRGGSSYNEQFF
>TRBD1|.|TRBJ1-5|TRBV6-1
TGTGCCAGCAGCAGCAGGGGGATAGGACAGCCCCAGCATTTT
CASSSRGIGQPQHF
>.|.|TRBJ1-5|TRBV28
TGTGCCAGCAGTCCTAGAGGGTACAGGGAAATTAATCAGCCCCAGCATTTT
CASSPRGYREINQPQHF
>.|.|TRBJ2-4|TRBV5-1
TGCGCCAGCAGCCCCCTAAACAGGGATGGGAACATTCAGTACTTC
CASSPLNRDGNIQYF
>.|.|TRBJ2-7|TRBV2
TGTGTTGTACGGGAGTCCCCCTACGAGCAGTACTTC
CVVRESPYEQYF
>TRBD1|.|TRBJ2-7|TRBV28
TGTGCCAGCCTACGGGACAGGGCGACCTACGAGCAGTACTTC
CASLRDRATYEQYF
>.|.|TRBJ1-5|TRBV6-5
TGTGCCAGCAGTTACTCGCGTAATCAGCCCCAGCATTTT
CASSYSRNQPQHF
>TRBD2|.|TRBJ2-1|TRBV25-1
TGTGCCAGCATGACTAGCGGGAGTATCTACAATGAGCAGTTCTTC
CASMTSGSIYNEQFF
>.|once|TRBJ1-2|TRBV7-9
TGTGCCAGCAGCTTAGAATATGGAGTAGGGAGCGGCTACACCTTC
CASSLEYGVGSGYTF
>TRBD1|.|TRBJ2-7|TRBV7-9
TGTGCCAGCAGCTCCGGGACAGAAAGCTCCTACGAGCAGTACTTC
CASSSGTESSYEQYF
>.|.|TRBJ1-2|TRBV10-3
TGTGCCATCAGTGAGTCCTGGACAGCTAACTATGGCTACACCTTC
CAISESWTANYGYTF
>.|once|TRBJ2-7|TRBV6-1
TGTGCCAGCAGGCCCCCTCCGGGACTGAGTTACGAGCAGTACTTC
CASRPPPGLSYEQYF
>.|.|TRBJ1-1|TRBV19
TGTGCCAGTAGTATCGGGTGGGCGGGCGGCACTGAAGCTTTCTTT
CASSIGWAGGTEAFF
>TRBD2|.|TRBJ2-7|TRBV27
TGTGCCAGCAGTTCCCTCGGGGGGGCCCCCCTGGAGCAGTACTTC
CASSSLGGAPLEQYF
>TRBD2|.|TRBJ2-2|TRBV5-5
TGTGCCAGCAGCTTGGTGGCCACTAGCGTCGGCACCGGGGAGCTGTTTTTT
CASSLVATSVGTGELFF
>.|.|TRBJ2-7|TRBV4-1
TGCGCCAGCAGCCAAGAACCACAGGGTCAAGACTACGAGCAGTACTTC
CASSQEPQGQDYEQYF
>TRBD1|.|TRBJ1-2|TRBV19
TGTGCCAGTAGTAGGACAGGGAACTATGGCTACACCTTC
CASSRTGNYGYTF
>.|.|TRBJ2-7|TRBV7-3
TGTGCCAGCAGCTTAGGGCAGGGGCAGTACGAGCAGTACTTC
CASSLGQGQYEQYF
>TRBD1|.|TRBJ1-2|TRBV2
TGTGCCAGCAGTGAACCCTTGTTAGTTAGACAGGGGGCGAGTGGCTACACCTTC
CASSEPLLVRQGASGYTF
>TRBD2|.|TRBJ2-5|TRBV28
TGTGCCAGCAGACCGGGACTAGCGGGAGGAGAGACCCAGTACTTC
CASRPGLAGGETQYF
>.|.|TRBJ1-5|TRBV4-1
TGCGCCAGCAGCCAAGCCGGATTAGGGGGCAATCAGCCCCAGCATTTT
CASSQAGLGGNQPQHF
>.|.|TRBJ2-5|TRBV7-9
TGTGCCTCCGACACCCAACTAGCAGAGACCCAGTACTTC
CASDTQLAETQYF
>TRBD2|.|TRBJ2-7|TRBV6-1
TGTGCCAGCAGACCCCCGGGGGGGAAAAGCTACGAGCAGTACTTC
CASRPPGGKSYEQYF
>.|.|TRBJ2-7|TRBV7-2
TGTGCCAGCAGCTTAGTGCTAGTCTACGAGCAGTACTTC
CASSLVLVYEQYF
>.|.|TRBJ1-2|TRBV10-2
TGCGCCAGCACTTCCTTGAGAAAGGGGAACTATGGCTACACCTTC
CASTSLRKGNYGYTF
>.|.|TRBJ1-4|TRBV7-6
TGTGCCAGCAGCTTAGTTTCCAGGGCCGGTGAAAAACTGTTTTTT
CASSLVSRAGEKLFF
>.|.|TRBJ2-7|TRBV7-6
TGTGCCAGCAGCCCAGTCGGGAGCTCCTACGAGCAGTACTTC
CASSPVGSSYEQYF